The rows below give T cell receptor beta chains drawn from one sample of a study of T-cell reconstitution after alpha-beta-depleted transplantation in children. A single record per CDR3 protein comes from TCRdb applying MiXCR to the PCR reads. The table has 70,000 to 95,000 distinct CDR3 sequences, 9.5% to 15% seen once; the top ten hold 11% to 15%. This specimen was PBMCs from the stem cell graft donor, taken from the stem cell graft. The receptors were sampled from a human donor who donated a stem cell graft to a child with inherited bone marrow failure. The CDR3 runs from the conserved cysteine through the conserved F or W. A D gene is named only where the DNA matches it firmly. Expanded clones are given a class, and other clones once, few, many or no size at all.

>many|TRBD2|TRBJ2-3|TRBV7-6
TGTGCCAGCAGCTTATACTCTAGCGGGAGTCTGGATACGCAGTATTTT
CASSLYSSGSLDTQYF
>-|-|TRBJ2-7|TRBV11-2
TGTGCCAGCAGATTCCGACCCGGGACTTCGAATGTTAGCTACGAGCAGTACTTC
CASRFRPGTSNVSYEQYF
>many|TRBD2|TRBJ2-5|TRBV5-1
TGCGCCAGCAGCCCCGGGACTAGCGGGACACAAGAGACCCAGTACTTC
CASSPGTSGTQETQYF
>many|-|TRBJ2-7|TRBV7-9
TGTGCCAGCAGCGCGATAGACTACGAGCAGTACTTC
CASSAIDYEQYF
>-|-|TRBJ2-1|TRBV4-2
TGTGCCAGCAGCCATGGACTCCTCTGCTACAATGAGCAGTTCTTC
CASSHGLLCYNEQFF
>few|-|TRBJ2-1|TRBV19
TGTGCCAGTAGTTCCTTCGAGTCCTACAATGAGCAGTTCTTC
CASSSFESYNEQFF
>many|-|TRBJ1-2|TRBV4-3
TGCGCCAGCAGCCAAGATCGGAGGGGTAGTGGCTACACCTTC
CASSQDRRGSGYTF
>once|-|TRBJ1-2|TRBV6-1
TGTGCCAGCAGTGAACGAGAAGGCTATGGCTACACCTTC
CASSEREGYGYTF
>-|TRBD2|TRBJ2-2|TRBV11-1
TGTGCCAGCAGCATACTACGCGGGAGGGCCGGGGAGCTGTTTTTT
CASSILRGRAGELFF
>few|-|TRBJ2-7|TRBV5-1
TGCGCCAGCAGCTTGGACCAACACTCCTACGAGCAGTACTTC
CASSLDQHSYEQYF
>many|TRBD1|TRBJ1-2|TRBV5-6
TGTGCCAGCAGCAAGGACAGGTCCTATGGCTACACCTTC
CASSKDRSYGYTF
>many|-|TRBJ2-2|TRBV20-1
TGCAGTGCTACCTATACAGGAGACACCGGGGAGCTGTTTTTT
CSATYTGDTGELFF
>few|-|TRBJ2-1|TRBV4-2
TGTGCCAGCAGCCCCTCCCGATATGGCGGGAGAGGGGGTGAGCAGTTCTTC
CASSPSRYGGRGGEQFF
>-|-|TRBJ1-6|TRBV10-3
TGTGCCATCAGTGAGTCATCTCGGTCGCTCGGCGGATCACCCCTCCACTTT
CAISESSRSLGGSPLHF
>many|-|TRBJ2-1|TRBV4-3
TGCGCCAGCAGCCCTCACCCGACAGGAGGAACCTACAATGAGCAGTTCTTC
CASSPHPTGGTYNEQFF
>few|-|TRBJ2-3|TRBV5-6
TGTGCCAGCAGCTTGGGGCTCGCGGATTCTGAGCAGTATTTT
CASSLGLADSEQYF
>many|TRBD2|TRBJ2-3|TRBV28
TGTGCCAGCAGTTTTAGCGGGAGCACAGATACGCAGTATTTT
CASSFSGSTDTQYF
>many|-|TRBJ2-2|TRBV5-1
TGCGCCAGCAGCTTGGATTTCATGTCTGGAACGAACACCGGGGAGCTGTTTTTT
CASSLDFMSGTNTGELFF
>many|-|TRBJ2-7|TRBV10-3
TGTGCCATCAGCGAGGGGGGAGGGGCGAGCTACGAGCAGTACTTC
CAISEGGGASYEQYF
>-|TRBD1|TRBJ1-6|TRBV27
TGTGCCAGCAGTTGGGGACAGGGGGCGAGGTCACCCCTCCACTTT
CASSWGQGARSPLHF
>many|-|TRBJ1-2|TRBV4-2
TGTGCCAGCAGCCAGGGGTATGGCTACACCTTC
CASSQGYGYTF
>many|-|TRBJ2-1|TRBV7-9
TGTGCCAGCAGCTTGGGGGGAGTGATGTCCTACAATGAGCAGTTCTTC
CASSLGGVMSYNEQFF
>many|TRBD2|TRBJ2-7|TRBV3-1
TGTGCCAGCGGAAGCGGGGCAGGATTCTACGAGCAGTACTTC
CASGSGAGFYEQYF
>many|-|TRBJ1-1|TRBV5-1
TGCGCCAGCAGCTGGGACGGAGAGAACACTGAAGCTTTCTTT
CASSWDGENTEAFF
>many|TRBD1|TRBJ2-7|TRBV7-2
TGTGCCAGCAGCTTAGGGACAGGGCCTTCGGACGAGCAGTACTTC
CASSLGTGPSDEQYF
>-|TRBD1|TRBJ2-7|TRBV5-1
TGCGCCAGTTTTCCCGGGACAGGGCTCGGCTACGAGCAGTACTTC
CASFPGTGLGYEQYF
>many|-|TRBJ2-2|TRBV29-1
TGCAGCGCCCTGAGAGGGTTGACCGGGGAGCTGTTTTTT
CSALRGLTGELFF
>many|-|TRBJ1-3|TRBV7-9
TGTGCCAGCAGTCAATCTGGAAACACCATATATTTT
CASSQSGNTIYF
>many|-|TRBJ2-5|TRBV12-3/TRBV12-4
TGTGCCAGCAGTTCCTCTAGTACGGAGACCCAGTACTTC
CASSSSSTETQYF
>many|-|TRBJ2-2|TRBV12-3/TRBV12-4
TGTGCCAGCAGAAGTTACAGGCCCACCGGGGAGCTGTTTTTT
CASRSYRPTGELFF
>many|TRBD2|TRBJ2-1|TRBV4-2
TGTGCCAGCAGCCCAAGGATAGTGCAGGCTTACCTGCTGGGACTAGCGGGGTCAGAGCAGTTCTTC
CASSPRIVQAYLLGLAGSEQFF
>many|-|TRBJ2-3|TRBV7-2
TGTGCCAGCAGCTTTGCCACAGATACGCAGTATTTT
CASSFATDTQYF
>-|-|TRBJ2-3|TRBV7-6
TGTGCCAGCAGCTTAGAAGCCCCGGGGCTCCGACTAGCAGATACGCAGTATTTT
CASSLEAPGLRLADTQYF
>many|-|TRBJ1-1|TRBV29-1
TGCAGCGCCTCTCGACAGCGGGACACTGAAGCTTTCTTT
CSASRQRDTEAFF
>many|-|TRBJ1-5|TRBV7-8
TGTGCCAGCAGCTTAGCGGTCAGAGATCAGCCCCAGCATTTT
CASSLAVRDQPQHF
>many|-|TRBJ1-5|TRBV7-2
TGTGCCAGCAGTGTTCAGCCTAGCAATCAGCCCCAGCATTTT
CASSVQPSNQPQHF
>many|TRBD1|TRBJ2-1|TRBV5-5
TGTGCCAGCAGCTTAGGGACAGTCTACAATGAGCAGTTCTTC
CASSLGTVYNEQFF
>many|-|TRBJ2-3|TRBV5-1
TGCGCCAGCAGCTTGGCAGCAACCTCTAGCACAGATACGCAGTATTTT
CASSLAATSSTDTQYF
>few|-|TRBJ2-2|TRBV9
TGTGCCAGCAGCGTAGTTCCAGGTTCAGACACCGGGGAGCTGTTTTTT
CASSVVPGSDTGELFF
>many|-|TRBJ2-5|TRBV4-1
TGCGCCAGCAGCCAAGATCTGGGGGTTGGAGAGACCCAGTACTTC
CASSQDLGVGETQYF